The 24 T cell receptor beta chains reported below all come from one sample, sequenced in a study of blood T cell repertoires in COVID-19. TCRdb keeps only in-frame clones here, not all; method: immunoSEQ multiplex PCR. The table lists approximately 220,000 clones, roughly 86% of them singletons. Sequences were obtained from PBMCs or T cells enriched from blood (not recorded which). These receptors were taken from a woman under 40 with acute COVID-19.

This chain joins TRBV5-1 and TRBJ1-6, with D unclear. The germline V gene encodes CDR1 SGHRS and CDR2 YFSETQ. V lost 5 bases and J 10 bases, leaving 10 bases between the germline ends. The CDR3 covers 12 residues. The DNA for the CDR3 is TGCGCCAGCAGACAGCGGGGATCACCCCTCCACTTT. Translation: CASRQRGSPLHF.

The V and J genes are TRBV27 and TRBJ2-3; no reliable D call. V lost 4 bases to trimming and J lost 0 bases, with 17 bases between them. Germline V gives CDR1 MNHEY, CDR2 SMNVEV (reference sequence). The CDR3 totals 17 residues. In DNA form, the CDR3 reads TGTGCCAGCAGTTCCCGACCGCTGGCGGTAAGCACAGATACGCAGTATTTT. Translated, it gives CASSSRPLAVSTDTQYF.

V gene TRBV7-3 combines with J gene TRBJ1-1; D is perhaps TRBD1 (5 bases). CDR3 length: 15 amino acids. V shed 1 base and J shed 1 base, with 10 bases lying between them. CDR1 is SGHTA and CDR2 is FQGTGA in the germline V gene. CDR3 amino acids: CASSLMEGTNTEAFF. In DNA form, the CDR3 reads TGTGCCAGCAGCTTAATGGAGGGGACGAACACTGAAGCTTTCTTT.

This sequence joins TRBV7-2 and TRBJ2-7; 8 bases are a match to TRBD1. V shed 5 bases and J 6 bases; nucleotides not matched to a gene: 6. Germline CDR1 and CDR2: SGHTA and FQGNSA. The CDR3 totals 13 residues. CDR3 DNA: TGTGCCAGCAGCACGGACAGGGCGCTCGAGCAGTACTTC. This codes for CASSTDRALEQYF.

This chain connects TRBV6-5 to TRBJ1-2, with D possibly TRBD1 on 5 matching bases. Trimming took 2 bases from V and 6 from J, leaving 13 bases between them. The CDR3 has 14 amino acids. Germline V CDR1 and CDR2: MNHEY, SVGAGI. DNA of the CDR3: TGTGCCAGCAGTTACAATAGGGGATTCAATGGCTACACCTTC. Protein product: CASSYNRGFNGYTF.

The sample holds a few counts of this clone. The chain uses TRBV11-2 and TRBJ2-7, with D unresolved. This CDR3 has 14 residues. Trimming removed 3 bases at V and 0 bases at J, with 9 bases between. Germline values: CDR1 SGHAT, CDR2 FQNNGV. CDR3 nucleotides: TGTGCCAGCAGCTTTTACGAGAGCTCCTACGAGCAGTACTTC. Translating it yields CASSFYESSYEQYF.

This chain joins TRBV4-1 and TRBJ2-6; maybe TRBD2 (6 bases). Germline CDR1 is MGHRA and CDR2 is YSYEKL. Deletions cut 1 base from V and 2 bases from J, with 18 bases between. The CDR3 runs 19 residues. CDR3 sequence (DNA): TGCGCCAGCAGCCAAGGTCCGGGGGAGAGGGCCCCTGGGGCCAACGTCCTGACTTTC. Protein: CASSQGPGERAPGANVLTF.

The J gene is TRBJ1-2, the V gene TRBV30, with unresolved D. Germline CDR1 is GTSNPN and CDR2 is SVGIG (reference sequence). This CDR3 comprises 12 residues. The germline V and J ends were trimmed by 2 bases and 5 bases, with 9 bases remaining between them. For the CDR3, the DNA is TGTGCCTGGAGTACGCGGGGATATGGCTACACCTTC. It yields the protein CAWSTRGYGYTF.

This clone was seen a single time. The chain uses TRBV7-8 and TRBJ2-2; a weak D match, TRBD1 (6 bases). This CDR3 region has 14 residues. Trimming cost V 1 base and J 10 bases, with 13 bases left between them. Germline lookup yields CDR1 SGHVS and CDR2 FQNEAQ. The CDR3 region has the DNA TGTGCCAGCAGCTTAGAAGGGGGTTTAGCGGAGCTGTTTTTT. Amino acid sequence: CASSLEGGLAELFF.

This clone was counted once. This chain's CDR3 is CASSGGHDSPLHF. DNA of the CDR3: TGTGCCAGCAGCGGGGGACACGATTCACCCCTCCACTTT. J is TRBJ1-6 and V is TRBV5-6; possibly TRBD1 for D (6 bases). Trimming stripped 4 bases from V and 8 bases from J, with 10 bases between. Per the germline V gene, CDR1 is SGHDT and CDR2 is YYEEEE. This CDR3 contains 13 residues.

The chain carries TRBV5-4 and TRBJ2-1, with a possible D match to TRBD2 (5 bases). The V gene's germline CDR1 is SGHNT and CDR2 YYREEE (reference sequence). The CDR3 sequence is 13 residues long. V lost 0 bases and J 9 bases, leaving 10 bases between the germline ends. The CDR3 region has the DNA TGTGCCAGCAGCTTGGTTGCGGGTTTTGAGCAGTTCTTC. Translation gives CASSLVAGFEQFF.

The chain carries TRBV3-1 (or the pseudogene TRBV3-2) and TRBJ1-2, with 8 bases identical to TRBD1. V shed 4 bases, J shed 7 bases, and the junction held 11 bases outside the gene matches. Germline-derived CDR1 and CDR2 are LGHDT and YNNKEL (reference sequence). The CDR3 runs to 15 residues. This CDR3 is CASSPISDREGGYTF. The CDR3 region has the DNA TGTGCCAGCAGCCCAATCTCGGACAGGGAGGGTGGCTACACCTTC.

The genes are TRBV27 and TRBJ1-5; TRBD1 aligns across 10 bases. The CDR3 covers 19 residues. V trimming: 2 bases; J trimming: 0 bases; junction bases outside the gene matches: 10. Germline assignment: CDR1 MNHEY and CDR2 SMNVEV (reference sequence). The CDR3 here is CASSLGPGQGTLSNQPQHF. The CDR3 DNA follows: TGTGCCAGCAGTTTAGGTCCGGGACAGGGGACTCTTAGCAATCAGCCCCAGCATTTT.

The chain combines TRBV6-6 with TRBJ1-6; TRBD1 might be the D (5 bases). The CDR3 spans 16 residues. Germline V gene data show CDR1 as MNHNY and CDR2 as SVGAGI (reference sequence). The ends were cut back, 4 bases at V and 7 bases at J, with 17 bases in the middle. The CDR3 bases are TGTGCCAGCAGTTTCGACAGACGAATCCAAAATTCACCCCTCCACTTT. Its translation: CASSFDRRIQNSPLHF.

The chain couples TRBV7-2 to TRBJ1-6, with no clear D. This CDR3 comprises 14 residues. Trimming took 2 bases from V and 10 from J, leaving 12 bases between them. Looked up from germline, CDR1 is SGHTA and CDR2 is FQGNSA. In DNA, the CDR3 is TGTGCCAGCAGCTTACGGCAGGTCGACTCACCCCTCCACTTT. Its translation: CASSLRQVDSPLHF.

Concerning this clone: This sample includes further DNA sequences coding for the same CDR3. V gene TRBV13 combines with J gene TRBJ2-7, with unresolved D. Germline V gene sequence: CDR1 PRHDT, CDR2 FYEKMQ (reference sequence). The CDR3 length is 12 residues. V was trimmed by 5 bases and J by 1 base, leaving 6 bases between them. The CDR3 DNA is TGTGCCAGCAGCCCCAATTCCTACGAGCAGTACTTC. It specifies CASSPNSYEQYF.

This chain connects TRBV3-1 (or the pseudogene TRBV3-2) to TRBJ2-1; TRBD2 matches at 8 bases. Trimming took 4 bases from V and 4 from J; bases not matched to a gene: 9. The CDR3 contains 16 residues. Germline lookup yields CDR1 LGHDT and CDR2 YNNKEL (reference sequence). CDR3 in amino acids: CASSPPGGGSYNEQFF. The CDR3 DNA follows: TGTGCCAGCAGCCCCCCTGGCGGGGGGTCATACAATGAGCAGTTCTTC.

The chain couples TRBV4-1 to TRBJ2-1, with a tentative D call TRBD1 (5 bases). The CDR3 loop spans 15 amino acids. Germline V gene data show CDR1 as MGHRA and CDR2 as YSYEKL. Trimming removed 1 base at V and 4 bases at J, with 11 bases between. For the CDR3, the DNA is TGCGCCAGCAGCCAAGTTCAGGGTTCGTACAATGAGCAGTTCTTC. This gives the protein CASSQVQGSYNEQFF.

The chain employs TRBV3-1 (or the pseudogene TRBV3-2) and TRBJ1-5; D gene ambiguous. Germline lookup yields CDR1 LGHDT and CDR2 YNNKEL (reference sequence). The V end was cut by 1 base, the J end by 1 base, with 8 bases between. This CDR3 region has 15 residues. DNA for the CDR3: TGTGCCAGCAGCCAAGCGGGGTCCAGCAATCAGCCCCAGCATTTT. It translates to CASSQAGSSNQPQHF.

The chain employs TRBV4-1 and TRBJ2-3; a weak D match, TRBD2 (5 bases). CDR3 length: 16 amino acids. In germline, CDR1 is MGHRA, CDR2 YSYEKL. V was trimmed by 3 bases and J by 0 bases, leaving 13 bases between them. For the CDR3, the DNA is TGCGCCAGCAGCCAGGGAACGGGAACTAGCACAGATACGCAGTATTTT. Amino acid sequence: CASSQGTGTSTDTQYF.

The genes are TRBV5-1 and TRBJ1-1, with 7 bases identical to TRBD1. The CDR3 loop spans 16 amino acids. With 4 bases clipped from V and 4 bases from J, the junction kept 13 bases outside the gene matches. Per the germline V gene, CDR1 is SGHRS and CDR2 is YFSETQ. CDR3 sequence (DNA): TGCGCCAGCAGCGGGACACACAGGGACAGCTTCACTGAAGCTTTCTTT. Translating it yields CASSGTHRDSFTEAFF.

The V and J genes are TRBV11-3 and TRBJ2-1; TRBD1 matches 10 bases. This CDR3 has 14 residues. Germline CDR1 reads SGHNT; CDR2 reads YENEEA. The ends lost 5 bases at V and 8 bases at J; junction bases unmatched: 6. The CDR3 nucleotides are TGTGCCAGCAGCCGGGACAGGGGTCGAGATGAGCAGTTCTTC. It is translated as CASSRDRGRDEQFF.

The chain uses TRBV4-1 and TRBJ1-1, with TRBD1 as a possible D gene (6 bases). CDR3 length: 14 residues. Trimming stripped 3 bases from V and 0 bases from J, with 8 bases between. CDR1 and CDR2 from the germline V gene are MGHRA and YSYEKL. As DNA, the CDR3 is TGCGCCAGCAGCCATGGACAGATGAACACTGAAGCTTTCTTT. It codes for CASSHGQMNTEAFF.

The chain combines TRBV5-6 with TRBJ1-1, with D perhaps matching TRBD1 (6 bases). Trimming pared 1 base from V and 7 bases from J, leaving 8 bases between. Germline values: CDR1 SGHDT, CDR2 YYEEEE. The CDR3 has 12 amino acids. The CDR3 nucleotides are TGTGCCAGCAGCTTGAGGACAGATGAAGCTTTCTTT. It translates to CASSLRTDEAFF.